This T cell receptor beta chain was sequenced during a study of glioma-infiltrating T cells. Background on the study: Low-grade gliomas were grade II; glioblastomas were grade IV at initial diagnosis. Target coverage was about 4.5- to 11-fold for about a million blood T cells.

Findings of the study overall: Tissue and blood shared very few CDR3 sequences. Patients with low tissue-blood divergence carried a signature set of shared blood CDR3 motifs.

Concerning this clonotype: What it binds is not known. Germline is not matched at one junction end, which may reflect a read error.

CDR3 length equals 14 residues. Using RNA template, CDR3s of TCR alpha and beta were amplified with iRepertoire arm-PCR. From the multiplex PCR reads, TCRdb called clonotypes with MiXCR, one entry per CDR3 protein. This sample has 300,000 to 400,000 distinct CDR3 sequences, with roughly two fifths found just once. The clonotype originates from a human donor with low-grade glioma or glioblastoma, undergoing nonglioma brain surgery, or in good health (not recorded which). The rearrangement uses TRBV12-3 or TRBV12-4 and TRBJ1-5; D not resolved. The sequenced sample consisted of glioma tissue, nonneoplastic brain tissue, or PBMCs (not recorded which). CDR3 sequence (DNA): TGTGCCAGCAGTTCCATCGGTTTAGGTCAGCCCAAGCATTTT. This encodes CASSSIGLGQPKHF.